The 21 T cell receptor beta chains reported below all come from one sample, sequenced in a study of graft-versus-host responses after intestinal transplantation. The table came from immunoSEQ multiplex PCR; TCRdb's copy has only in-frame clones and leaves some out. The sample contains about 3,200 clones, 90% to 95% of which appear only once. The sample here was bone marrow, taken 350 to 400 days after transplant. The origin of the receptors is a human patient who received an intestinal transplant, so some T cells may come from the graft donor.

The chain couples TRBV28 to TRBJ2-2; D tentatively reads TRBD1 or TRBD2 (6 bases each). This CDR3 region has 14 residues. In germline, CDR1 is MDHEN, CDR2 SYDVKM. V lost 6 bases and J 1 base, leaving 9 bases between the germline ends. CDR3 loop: CASRGGGNTGELFF. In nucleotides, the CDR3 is TGTGCCAGCAGGGGGGGCGGGAACACCGGGGAGCTGTTTTTT. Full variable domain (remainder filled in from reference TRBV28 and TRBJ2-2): DVKVTQSSRYLVKRTGEKVFLECVQDMDHENMFWYRQDPGLGLRLIYFSYDVKMKEKGDIPEGYSVSREKKERFSLILESASTNQTSMYLCASRGGGNTGELFFGEGSRLTVL.

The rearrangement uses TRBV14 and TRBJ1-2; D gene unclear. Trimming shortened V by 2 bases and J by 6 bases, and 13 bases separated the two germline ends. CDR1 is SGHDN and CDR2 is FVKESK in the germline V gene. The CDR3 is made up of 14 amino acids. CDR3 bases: TGTGCCAGCAGCCAAAGTTTAGGGTGGAATGGCTACACCTTC. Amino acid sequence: CASSQSLGWNGYTF.

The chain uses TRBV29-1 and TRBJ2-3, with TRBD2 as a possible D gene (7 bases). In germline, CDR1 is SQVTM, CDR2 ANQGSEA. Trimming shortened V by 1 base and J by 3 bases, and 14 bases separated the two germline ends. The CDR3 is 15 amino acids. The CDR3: CSVEVGGARTDTQYF. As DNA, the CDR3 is TGCAGCGTTGAAGTGGGGGGGGCACGAACAGATACGCAGTATTTT.

The CDR3 reads CASSPGQTNTEAFF. For the CDR3, the DNA is TGTGCCAGCTCACCGGGACAGACGAACACTGAAGCTTTCTTT. The genes are TRBV18 and TRBJ1-1; 7 nucleotides match TRBD1. The CDR3 runs 14 residues. Trimming at V came to 3 bases and at J to 1 base, leaving 2 bases not matched to a gene. Germline V gives CDR1 KGHSH, CDR2 LQKENI.

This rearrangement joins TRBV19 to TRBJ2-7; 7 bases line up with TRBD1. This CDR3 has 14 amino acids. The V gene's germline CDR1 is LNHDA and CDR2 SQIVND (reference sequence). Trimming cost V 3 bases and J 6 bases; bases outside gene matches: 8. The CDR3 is CASSMGQSFGEQYF. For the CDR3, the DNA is TGTGCCAGTAGTATGGGACAGTCCTTCGGCGAGCAGTACTTC.

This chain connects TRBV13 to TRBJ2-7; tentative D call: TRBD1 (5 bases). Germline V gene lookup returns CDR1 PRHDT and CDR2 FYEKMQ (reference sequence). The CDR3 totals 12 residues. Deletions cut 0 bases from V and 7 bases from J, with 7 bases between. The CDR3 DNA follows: TGTGCCAGCAGCTTAGGGACAGCGGAGCAGTACTTC. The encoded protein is CASSLGTAEQYF.

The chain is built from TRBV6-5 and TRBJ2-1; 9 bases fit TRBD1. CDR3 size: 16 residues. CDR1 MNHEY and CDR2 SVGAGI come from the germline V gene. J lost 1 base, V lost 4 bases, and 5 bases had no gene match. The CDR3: CASSSHGTGSYNEQFF. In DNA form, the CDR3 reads TGTGCCAGCAGTTCCCACGGGACAGGGTCCTACAATGAGCAGTTCTTC.

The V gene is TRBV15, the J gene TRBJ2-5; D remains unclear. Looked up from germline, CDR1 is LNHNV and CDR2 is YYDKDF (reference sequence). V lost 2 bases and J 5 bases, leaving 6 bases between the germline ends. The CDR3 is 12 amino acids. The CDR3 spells CATSRQQETQYF. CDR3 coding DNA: TGTGCCACCAGCAGACAACAGGAGACCCAGTACTTC.

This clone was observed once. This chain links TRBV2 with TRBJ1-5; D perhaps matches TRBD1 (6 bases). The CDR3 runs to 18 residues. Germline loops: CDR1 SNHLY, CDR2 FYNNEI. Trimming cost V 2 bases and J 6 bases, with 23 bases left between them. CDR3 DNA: TGTGCCAGCAGTGAAACGCCTTTTGAAGCCAGGGACACTCAGCCCCAGCATTTT. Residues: CASSETPFEARDTQPQHF.

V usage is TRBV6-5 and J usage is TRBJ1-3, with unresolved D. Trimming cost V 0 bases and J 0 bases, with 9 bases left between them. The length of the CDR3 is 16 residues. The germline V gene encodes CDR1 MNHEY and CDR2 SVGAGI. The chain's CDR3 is CASSYSTPSSGNTIYF. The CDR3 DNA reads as TGTGCCAGCAGTTACTCGACCCCTTCCTCTGGAAACACCATATATTTT.

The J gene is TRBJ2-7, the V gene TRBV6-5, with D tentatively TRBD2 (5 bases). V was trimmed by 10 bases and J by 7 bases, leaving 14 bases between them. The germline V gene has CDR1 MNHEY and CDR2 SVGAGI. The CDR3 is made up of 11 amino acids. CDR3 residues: CATSLTGEQYF. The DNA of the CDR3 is TGTGCCACCAGCTTAACGGGGGAGCAGTACTTC.

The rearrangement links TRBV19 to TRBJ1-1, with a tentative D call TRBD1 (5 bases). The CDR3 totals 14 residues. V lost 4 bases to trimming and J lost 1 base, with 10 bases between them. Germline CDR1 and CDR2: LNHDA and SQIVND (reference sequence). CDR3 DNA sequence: TGTGCCAGTAGTACCCTTACAGGGAACACTGAAGCTTTCTTT. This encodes CASSTLTGNTEAFF.

The CDR3 is CASSRQGIEYGYTF. The CDR3 nucleotides are TGTGCCAGCAGTCGTCAGGGTATTGAGTATGGCTACACCTTC. The chain has TRBV6-5 and TRBJ1-2; possibly TRBD1 for D (5 bases). Germline values: CDR1 MNHEY, CDR2 SVGAGI. V was trimmed by 5 bases and J by 5 bases, leaving 15 bases between them. CDR3 size: 14 residues.

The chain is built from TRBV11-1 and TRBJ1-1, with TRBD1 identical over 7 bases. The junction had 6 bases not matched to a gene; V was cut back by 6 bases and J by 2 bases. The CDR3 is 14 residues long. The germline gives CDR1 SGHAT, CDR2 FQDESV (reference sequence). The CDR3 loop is CASSFGTENTEAFF. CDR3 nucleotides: TGTGCCAGCAGTTTCGGGACAGAAAACACTGAAGCTTTCTTT.

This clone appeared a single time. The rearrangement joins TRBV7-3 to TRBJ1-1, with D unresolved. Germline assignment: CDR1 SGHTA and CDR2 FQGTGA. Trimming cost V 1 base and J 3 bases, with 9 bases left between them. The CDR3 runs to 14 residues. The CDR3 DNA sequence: TGTGCCAGCAGCTTAAGCCCCAGCGACACTGAAGCTTTCTTT. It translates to CASSLSPSDTEAFF.

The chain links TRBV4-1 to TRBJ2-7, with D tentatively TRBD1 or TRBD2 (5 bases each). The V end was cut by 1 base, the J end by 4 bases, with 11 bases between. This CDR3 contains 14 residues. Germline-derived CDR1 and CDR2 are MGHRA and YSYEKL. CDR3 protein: CASSQGSGAYEQYF. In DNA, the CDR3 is TGCGCCAGCAGCCAAGGGTCCGGGGCTTACGAGCAGTACTTC.

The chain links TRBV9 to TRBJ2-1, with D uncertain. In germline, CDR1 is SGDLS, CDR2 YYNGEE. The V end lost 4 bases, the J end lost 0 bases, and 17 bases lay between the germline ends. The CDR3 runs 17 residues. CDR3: CASSYHSTKSSYNEQFF. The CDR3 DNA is TGTGCCAGCAGCTATCATTCCACTAAGAGCTCCTACAATGAGCAGTTCTTC.

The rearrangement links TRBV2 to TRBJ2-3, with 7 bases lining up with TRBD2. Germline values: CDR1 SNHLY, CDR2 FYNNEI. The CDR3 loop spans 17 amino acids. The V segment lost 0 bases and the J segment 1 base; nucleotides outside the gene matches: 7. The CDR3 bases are TGTGCCAGCAGTGAAGCAAAGTCCCTAGCGGGCACAGATACGCAGTATTTT. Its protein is CASSEAKSLAGTDTQYF.

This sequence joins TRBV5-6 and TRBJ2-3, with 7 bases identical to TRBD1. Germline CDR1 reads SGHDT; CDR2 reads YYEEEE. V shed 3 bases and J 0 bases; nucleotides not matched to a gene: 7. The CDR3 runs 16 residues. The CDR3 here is CASSSSDRASTDTQYF. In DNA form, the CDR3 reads TGTGCCAGCAGCTCCTCCGACAGGGCTAGCACAGATACGCAGTATTTT.

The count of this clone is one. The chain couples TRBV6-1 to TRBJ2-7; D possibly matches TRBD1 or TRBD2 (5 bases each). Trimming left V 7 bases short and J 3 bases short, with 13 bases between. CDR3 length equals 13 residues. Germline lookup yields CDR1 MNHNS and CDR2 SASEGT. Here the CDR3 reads CASTRDPDYEQYF. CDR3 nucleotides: TGTGCCAGCACCCGGGACCCTGACTACGAGCAGTACTTC.

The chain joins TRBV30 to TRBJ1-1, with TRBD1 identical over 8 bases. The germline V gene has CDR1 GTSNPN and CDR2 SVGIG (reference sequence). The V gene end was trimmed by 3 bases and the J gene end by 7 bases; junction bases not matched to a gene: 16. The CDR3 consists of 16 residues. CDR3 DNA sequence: TGTGCCTGGAGCAACCGGACAGGGCCAATTCCGCGTGAAGCTTTCTTT. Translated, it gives CAWSNRTGPIPREAFF.